The T cell receptor beta chain described here comes from a study of blood T cell repertoires in COVID-19. Study in general: Sites across the United States, Italy and Spain contributed samples from acute and convalescent COVID-19. The cDNA or gDNA used as material had been derived from T cells, B-cell-depleted T cells, or PBMCs.

Per the germline V gene, CDR1 is SEHNR and CDR2 is FQNEAQ (reference sequence). J gave up 3 bases and V 4 bases, and 14 bases lay outside the gene matches. The CDR3 is made up of 19 amino acids. Original data processing: Nucleated cell number was recorded as an estimate derived from reference gene primer amplification. Method: immunoSEQ multiplex PCR; TCRdb's copy keeps in-frame clones and lacks some. V and J calls and clone size are those listed in that table; D and trimming were worked out from the DNA. This table holds about 240,000 clones, under 85% found once. Sequencing was performed on peripheral blood. The rearrangement links TRBV7-9 to TRBJ2-1, with 11 bases matching TRBD1. The source of this sequence is a man aged 25-40 years who had recovered from COVID-19. This CDR3 is CASSSRTGGFLVFYNEQFF. The CDR3 DNA reads as TGTGCCAGCAGCTCCCGGACAGGGGGCTTTTTGGTTTTCTACAATGAGCAGTTCTTC. Using reference TRBV7-9 and TRBJ2-1 for the parts outside the CDR3, the full variable domain is DTGVSQNPRHKITKRGQNVTFRCDPISEHNRLYWYRQTLGQGPEFLTYFQNEAQLEKSRLLSDRFSAERPKGSFSTLEIQRTEQGDSAMYLCASSSRTGGFLVFYNEQFFGPGTRLTVL.